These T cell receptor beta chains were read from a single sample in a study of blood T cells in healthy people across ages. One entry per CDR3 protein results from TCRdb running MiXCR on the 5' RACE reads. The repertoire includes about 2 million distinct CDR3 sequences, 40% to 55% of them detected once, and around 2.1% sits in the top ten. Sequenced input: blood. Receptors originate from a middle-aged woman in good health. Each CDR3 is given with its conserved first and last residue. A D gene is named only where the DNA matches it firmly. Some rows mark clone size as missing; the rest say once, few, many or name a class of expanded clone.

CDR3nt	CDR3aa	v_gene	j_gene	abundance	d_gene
TGTGCCATCAGCGCCGGGGCGGTCGGCTACACCTTC	CAISAGAVGYTF	TRBV10-3	TRBJ1-2	.	.
TGTGCCAGCAGCTTACACCAAAGGGCCCAGTACTTC	CASSLHQRAQYF	TRBV7-8	TRBJ2-5	.	.
TGTGCCAGCAGTTTTTGGGCAGTGGGGGCCAACGTCCTGACTTTC	CASSFWAVGANVLTF	TRBV12-3/TRBV12-4	TRBJ2-6	once	.
TGTGCCAGCAGCGTAATTGAGGACGACAATTCACCCCTCCACTTT	CASSVIEDDNSPLHF	TRBV9	TRBJ1-6	.	.
TGTGCCAGCAGCCCAACGACAGTTAACAATTCACCCCTCCACTTT	CASSPTTVNNSPLHF	TRBV9	TRBJ1-6	.	.
TGTGCCAGCAGTAGGCAGGGAGGGGATCAGCCCCAGCATTTT	CASSRQGGDQPQHF	TRBV6-5	TRBJ1-5	few	.
TGTGCCAGCTCACCTGGGACAGTGTTAGGTCTGAATGAGCAGTACTTC	CASSPGTVLGLNEQYF	TRBV18	TRBJ2-7	.	TRBD1
TGCAGTGCTAGAGATTTTGGACAGCTGCAGTACTTC	CSARDFGQLQYF	TRBV20-1	TRBJ2-7	.	.
TGTGCCAGCAGCTTAGGGGCTGGGGGGAGCTCCTACGAGCAGTACTTC	CASSLGAGGSSYEQYF	TRBV7-9	TRBJ2-7	.	.
TGTGCCAGTTTGGGGAACAGAGGCTCCTACGAGCAGTACTTC	CASLGNRGSYEQYF	TRBV12-3/TRBV12-4	TRBJ2-7	.	.
TGTGCCTCGAACCTCGCAGGGGGCGCGGGATCTGGGGCCAACGTCCTGACTTTC	CASNLAGGAGSGANVLTF	TRBV28	TRBJ2-6	.	TRBD1
TGTGCCAGCAGTTTACATAACACAGATACGCAGTATTTT	CASSLHNTDTQYF	TRBV27	TRBJ2-3	.	.
TGTGCCAGCAGCCTCTCCGCAGGAGTTGGAGAGAATCAGCCCCAGCATTTT	CASSLSAGVGENQPQHF	TRBV3-1	TRBJ1-5	few	.
TGTGCCAGCAGTGACAGCGGGGGGATCGATGGGCAGTTCTTC	CASSDSGGIDGQFF	TRBV2	TRBJ2-1	.	TRBD2
TGCGCCAGCAGCCAGGTAGCAGGGGGGGAGACCCAGTACTTC	CASSQVAGGETQYF	TRBV4-3	TRBJ2-5	few	.
TGCGCCAGCAGCCAAGGGCCGAGGGTCACCGGGGAGCTGTTTTTT	CASSQGPRVTGELFF	TRBV4-1	TRBJ2-2	.	.
TGTGCCATCAGTGACGGTCGGGGGACCTACGAGCAGTACTTC	CAISDGRGTYEQYF	TRBV10-3	TRBJ2-7	.	.
TGTGCCAGCAGCAACACACTGAACACTGAAGCTTTCTTT	CASSNTLNTEAFF	TRBV6-6	TRBJ1-1	once	.
TGCGGTGCTTGGGAGGGTGGTCAGCCCCAGCATTTT	CGAWEGGQPQHF	TRBV20-1	TRBJ1-5	.	.
TGCGCCAGCAGCCCCGGGGGCTCCCCCGATACGCAGTATTTT	CASSPGGSPDTQYF	TRBV4-1	TRBJ2-3	.	.
TGTGCCGCCAGGCCGACAGGGTATTTACAAGAGACCCAGTACTTC	CAARPTGYLQETQYF	TRBV15	TRBJ2-5	once	TRBD1
TGCGCCAGCAGTAGGAGGGGGGGCACAGATACGCAGTATTTT	CASSRRGGTDTQYF	TRBV14	TRBJ2-3	many	.
TGCGCCAGCAGCCAAATGTCAGGGTTGATCACTGAAGCTTTCTTT	CASSQMSGLITEAFF	TRBV4-3	TRBJ1-1	.	.
TGTGCCAGCTCACCAGTTCTGGGCAGCCGCACAGATACGCAGTATTTT	CASSPVLGSRTDTQYF	TRBV18	TRBJ2-3	.	.
TGTGCCAGCAGCTTAGACCCCGGCAGGTCCTACGCGCAGTACTTC	CASSLDPGRSYAQYF	TRBV28	TRBJ2-7	once	.
TGTGCCAGCTCACCGAGCGACTGGGACAGAGTTAGCAATCAGCCCCAGCATTTT	CASSPSDWDRVSNQPQHF	TRBV18	TRBJ1-5	.	TRBD1